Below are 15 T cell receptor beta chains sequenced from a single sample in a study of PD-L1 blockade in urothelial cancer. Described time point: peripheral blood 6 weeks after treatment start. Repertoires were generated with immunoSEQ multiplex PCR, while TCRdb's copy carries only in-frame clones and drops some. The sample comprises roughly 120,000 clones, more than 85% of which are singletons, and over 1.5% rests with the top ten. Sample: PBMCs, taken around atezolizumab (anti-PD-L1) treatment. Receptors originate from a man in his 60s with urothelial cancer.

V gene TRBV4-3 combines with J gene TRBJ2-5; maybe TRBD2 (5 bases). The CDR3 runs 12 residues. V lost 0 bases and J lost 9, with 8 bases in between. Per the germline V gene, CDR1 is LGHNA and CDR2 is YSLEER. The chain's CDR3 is CASSQERGAQYF. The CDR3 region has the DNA TGCGCCAGCAGCCAAGAACGGGGAGCCCAGTACTTC.

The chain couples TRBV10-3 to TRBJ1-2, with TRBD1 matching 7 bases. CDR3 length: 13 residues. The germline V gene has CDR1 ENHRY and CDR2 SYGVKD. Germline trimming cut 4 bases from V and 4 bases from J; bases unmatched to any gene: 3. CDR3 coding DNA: TGTGCCATCAGTGGCAGGGACAGCTATGGCTACACCTTC. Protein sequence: CAISGRDSYGYTF.

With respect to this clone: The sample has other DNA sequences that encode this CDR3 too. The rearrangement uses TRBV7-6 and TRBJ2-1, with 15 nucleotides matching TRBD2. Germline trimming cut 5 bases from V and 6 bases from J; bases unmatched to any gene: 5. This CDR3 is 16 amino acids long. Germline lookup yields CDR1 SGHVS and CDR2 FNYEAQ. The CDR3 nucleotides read TGTGCCAGCAGCCCTCCGGGACTAGCGGGGGGCAATGAGCAGTTCTTC. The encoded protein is CASSPPGLAGGNEQFF.

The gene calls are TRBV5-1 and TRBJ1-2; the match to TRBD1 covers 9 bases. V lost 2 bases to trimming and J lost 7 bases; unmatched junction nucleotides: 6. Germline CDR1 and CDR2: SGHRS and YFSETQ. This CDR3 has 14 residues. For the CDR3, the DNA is TGCGCCAGCAGCTTACAACAGGGGGCTAGTGGCTACACCTTC. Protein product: CASSLQQGASGYTF.

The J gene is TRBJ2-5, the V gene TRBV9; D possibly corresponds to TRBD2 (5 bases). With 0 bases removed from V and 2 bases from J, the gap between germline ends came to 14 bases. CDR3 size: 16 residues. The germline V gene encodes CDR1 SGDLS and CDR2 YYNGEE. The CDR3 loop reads CASSVAGMWGQETQYF. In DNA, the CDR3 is TGTGCCAGCAGCGTAGCCGGGATGTGGGGACAAGAGACCCAGTACTTC.

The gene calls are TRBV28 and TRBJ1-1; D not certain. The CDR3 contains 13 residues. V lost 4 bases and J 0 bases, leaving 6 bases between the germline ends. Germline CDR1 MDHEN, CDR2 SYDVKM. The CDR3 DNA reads TGTGCCAGCAGTTCGGTCATGAACACTGAAGCTTTCTTT. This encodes CASSSVMNTEAFF.

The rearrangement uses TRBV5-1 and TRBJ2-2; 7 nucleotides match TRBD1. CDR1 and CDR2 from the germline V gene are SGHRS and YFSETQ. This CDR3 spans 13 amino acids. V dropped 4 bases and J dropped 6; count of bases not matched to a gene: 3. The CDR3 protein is CASSATGPGELFF. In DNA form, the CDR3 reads TGCGCCAGCAGCGCGACAGGGCCCGGGGAGCTGTTTTTT.

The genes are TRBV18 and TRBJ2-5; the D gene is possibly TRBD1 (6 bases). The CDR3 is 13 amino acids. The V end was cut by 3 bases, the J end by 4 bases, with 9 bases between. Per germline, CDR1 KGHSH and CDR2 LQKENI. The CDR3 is CASSPPQGETQYF. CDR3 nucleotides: TGTGCCAGCTCACCCCCACAGGGAGAGACCCAGTACTTC. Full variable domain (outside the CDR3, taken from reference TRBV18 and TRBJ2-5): NAGVMQNPRHLVRRRGQEARLRCSPMKGHSHVYWYRQLPEEGLKFMVYLQKENIIDESGMPKERFSAEFPKEGPSILRIQQVVRGDSAAYFCASSPPQGETQYFGPGTRLLVL.

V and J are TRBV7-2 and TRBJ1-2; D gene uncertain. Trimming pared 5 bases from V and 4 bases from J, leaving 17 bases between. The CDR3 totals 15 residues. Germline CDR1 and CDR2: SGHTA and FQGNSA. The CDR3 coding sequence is TGTGCCAGCAGCCTCGACGGCCCGGGGAGCTATGGCTACACCTTC. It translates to CASSLDGPGSYGYTF.

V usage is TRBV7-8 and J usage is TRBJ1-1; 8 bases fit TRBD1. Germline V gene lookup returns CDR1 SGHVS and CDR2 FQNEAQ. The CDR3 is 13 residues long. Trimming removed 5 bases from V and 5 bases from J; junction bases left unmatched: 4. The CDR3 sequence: CASSSYRGTEAFF. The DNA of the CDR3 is TGTGCCAGCAGCAGTTACAGGGGGACTGAAGCTTTCTTT.

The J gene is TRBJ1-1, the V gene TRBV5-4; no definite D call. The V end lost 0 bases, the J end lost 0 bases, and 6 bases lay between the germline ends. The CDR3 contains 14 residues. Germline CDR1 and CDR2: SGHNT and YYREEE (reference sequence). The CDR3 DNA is TGTGCCAGCAGCTTGGGTGAGCTGAACACTGAAGCTTTCTTT. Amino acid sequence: CASSLGELNTEAFF. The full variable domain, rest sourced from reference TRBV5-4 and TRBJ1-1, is ETGVTQSPTHLIKTRGQQVTLRCSSQSGHNTVSWYQQALGQGPQFIFQYYREEENGRGNFPPRFSGLQFPNYSSELNVNALELDDSALYLCASSLGELNTEAFFGQGTRLTVV.

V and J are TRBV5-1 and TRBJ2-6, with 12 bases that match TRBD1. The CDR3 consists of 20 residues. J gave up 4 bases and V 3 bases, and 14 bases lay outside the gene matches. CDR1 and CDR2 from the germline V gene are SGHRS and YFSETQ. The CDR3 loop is CASSWATRDRGQRGANVLTF. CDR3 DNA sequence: TGCGCCAGCAGCTGGGCGACCCGGGACAGGGGGCAGAGAGGGGCCAACGTCCTGACTTTC.

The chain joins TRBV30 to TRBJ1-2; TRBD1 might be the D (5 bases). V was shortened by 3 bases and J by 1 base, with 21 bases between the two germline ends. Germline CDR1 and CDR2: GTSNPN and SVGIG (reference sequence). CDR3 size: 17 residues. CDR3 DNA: TGTGCCTGGAGGGGGTGGCGACAGACGAATCTTAACTATGGCTACACCTTC. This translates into CAWRGWRQTNLNYGYTF.

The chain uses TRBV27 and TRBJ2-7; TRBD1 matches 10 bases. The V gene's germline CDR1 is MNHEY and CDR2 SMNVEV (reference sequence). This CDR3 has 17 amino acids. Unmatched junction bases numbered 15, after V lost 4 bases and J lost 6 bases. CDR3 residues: CASSSPPGTGAFVEQYF. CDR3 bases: TGTGCCAGCAGTTCACCCCCCGGGACAGGGGCTTTTGTCGAGCAGTACTTC.

The CDR3 sequence: CASSLTPGGNTIYF. DNA for the CDR3: TGTGCCAGCAGCTTAACGCCCGGTGGAAACACCATATATTTT. The chain is built from TRBV7-7 and TRBJ1-3; D is uncertain. The CDR3 contains 14 residues. Germline CDR1 reads SSHAT; CDR2 reads FNYEAQ (reference sequence). Trimming removed 2 bases at V and 3 bases at J, with 8 bases between.